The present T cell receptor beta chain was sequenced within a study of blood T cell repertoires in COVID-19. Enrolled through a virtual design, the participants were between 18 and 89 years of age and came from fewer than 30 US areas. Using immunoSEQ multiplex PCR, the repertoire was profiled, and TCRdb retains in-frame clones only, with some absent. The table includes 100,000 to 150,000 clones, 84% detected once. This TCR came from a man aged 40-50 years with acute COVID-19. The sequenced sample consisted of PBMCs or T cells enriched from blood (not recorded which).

CDR3 coding DNA: TGTGCCAGTAGTATAGTGAGAGACAATGAGCAGTTCTTC. This encodes CASSIVRDNEQFF. The V call is TRBV19, the J call TRBJ2-1; D remains ambiguous. The length of the CDR3 is 13 residues. Germline CDR1 reads LNHDA; CDR2 reads SQIVND (reference sequence). Deletions cut 1 base from V and 5 bases from J, with 6 bases between.